These 27 T cell receptor beta chains came from one sample sequenced in a study of monozygotic twins with cystic fibrosis. Assay: immunoSEQ multiplex PCR; the TCRdb copy retains only in-frame clones and omits some. Of some 35,000 clones listed, 66% are singletons. Sample: blood. The receptors here all came from a girl aged 10 to 17 with cystic fibrosis.

In this sample, this clone turned up a few times. The chain couples TRBV7-9 to TRBJ1-4; D possibly corresponds to TRBD1 (6 bases). Trimming stripped 5 bases from V and 2 bases from J, with 18 bases between. The germline V gene has CDR1 SEHNR and CDR2 FQNEAQ (reference sequence). This CDR3 has 17 residues. This CDR3 is CASSATWGGQTNEKLFF. CDR3 nucleotides: TGTGCCAGCAGCGCGACATGGGGCGGACAGACTAATGAAAAACTGTTTTTT.

The chain employs TRBV7-9 and TRBJ1-1, with 10 positions matching TRBD1. Germline CDR1 and CDR2: SEHNR and FQNEAQ (reference sequence). The V and J ends lost 5 bases and 4 bases, in that order; junction bases with no gene match: 7. The CDR3 contains 15 residues. The chain's CDR3 is CASSLDRGRFTEAFF. The CDR3 DNA sequence: TGTGCCAGCAGCCTCGACAGGGGGCGATTCACTGAAGCTTTCTTT.

This sequence joins TRBV5-1 and TRBJ1-4, with D perhaps TRBD1 (5 bases). In germline, CDR1 is SGHRS, CDR2 YFSETQ. The V end was cut by 6 bases, the J end by 5 bases, with 20 bases between. CDR3 length: 16 residues. The CDR3 spells CASTRGPAGLNEKLFF. In nucleotides, the CDR3 is TGCGCCAGCACCCGCGGCCCCGCAGGGCTAAATGAAAAACTGTTTTTT.

The chain recombines TRBV6-6 with TRBJ2-7; D gene uncertain. The V end was cut by 6 bases, the J end by 2 bases, with 5 bases between. The germline gives CDR1 MNHNY, CDR2 SVGAGI (reference sequence). The CDR3 has 11 residues. CDR3 amino acids: CASRGPYEQYF. CDR3 coding DNA: TGTGCCAGCAGGGGCCCCTACGAGCAGTACTTC.

This chain links TRBV7-9 with TRBJ2-3, with 7 bases matching TRBD1. V was pared by 4 bases and J by 1 base, with 5 bases of the junction left unmatched. The germline gives CDR1 SEHNR, CDR2 FQNEAQ (reference sequence). The CDR3 length is 15 residues. CDR3 nucleotide sequence: TGTGCCAGCAGCTATCGGGACAGCGGCACAGATACGCAGTATTTT. Protein sequence: CASSYRDSGTDTQYF.

The V gene is TRBV7-2, the J gene TRBJ2-7; 9 nucleotides agree with TRBD2. V lost 6 bases to trimming and J lost 5 bases; unmatched junction nucleotides: 20. The CDR3 is 18 amino acids. CDR1 and CDR2 (germline): SGHTA, FQGNSA. The CDR3 coding sequence is TGTGCCAGCAGTACCCGAAGTAGCGGGAGTGGGAGTCCCCACGAGCAGTACTTC. It yields the protein CASSTRSSGSGSPHEQYF.

The chain joins TRBV29-1 to TRBJ2-7, with D hard to call. This CDR3 has 11 residues. Looked up from germline, CDR1 is SQVTM and CDR2 is ANQGSEA. The chain's CDR3 is CSAGSTYEQYF. DNA for the CDR3: TGCAGTGCAGGATCCACCTACGAGCAGTACTTC.

This clone was seen a few times. V gene TRBV2 combines with J gene TRBJ1-1; D ambiguous. The CDR3 totals 16 residues. Germline loops: CDR1 SNHLY, CDR2 FYNNEI. The ends were cut back, 1 base at V and 1 base at J, with 13 bases in the middle. The CDR3 DNA sequence: TGTGCCAGCAGTGAAGTGGGTTTACGACCGAACACTGAAGCTTTCTTT. Residues: CASSEVGLRPNTEAFF.

This clone was seen just once. The V and J genes are TRBV4-3 and TRBJ1-2, with 12 bases identical to TRBD1. Germline CDR1 LGHNA, CDR2 YSLEER. The CDR3 covers 16 residues. V trimming: 0 bases; J trimming: 4 bases; junction bases outside the gene matches: 3. CDR3 in amino acids: CASSQEGQGAGYGYTF. CDR3 in DNA: TGCGCCAGCAGCCAAGAGGGACAGGGGGCGGGCTATGGCTACACCTTC.

A single count supports this clone. The chain uses TRBV14 and TRBJ2-5; possibly TRBD2 for D (5 bases). The germline CDR1 and CDR2 sequences are SGHDN and FVKESK. The CDR3 extends over 14 amino acids. Trimming stripped 7 bases from V and 6 bases from J, with 18 bases between. CDR3 amino acids: CASINSPRGKTQYF. The CDR3 nucleotides read TGTGCCAGCATCAACTCACCCCGGGGAAAGACCCAGTACTTC.

This chain joins TRBV30 and TRBJ1-2; 8 positions match TRBD1. The CDR3 consists of 14 residues. Germline assignment: CDR1 GTSNPN and CDR2 SVGIG (reference sequence). V shed 4 bases and J 8 bases; nucleotides not matched to a gene: 12. CDR3 coding DNA: TGTGCCTGGACCCAACAGGGGGGCCTCTGGGGCTACACCTTC. Its protein is CAWTQQGGLWGYTF.

The chain carries TRBV6-5 and TRBJ1-5; 7 nucleotides line up with TRBD1. The length of the CDR3 is 14 residues. The V gene's germline CDR1 is MNHEY and CDR2 SVGAGI. Germline trimming cut 4 bases from V and 4 bases from J; bases unmatched to any gene: 4. The CDR3 DNA reads TGTGCCAGCAGTTTAAACAGGGGTAATCAGCCCCAGCATTTT. Translating gives CASSLNRGNQPQHF.

The chain carries TRBV4-3 and TRBJ2-2; no clear D. CDR1 is LGHNA and CDR2 is YSLEER in the germline V gene. The CDR3 length is 15 residues. The V end lost 1 base, the J end lost 3 bases, and 9 bases lay between the germline ends. The CDR3 reads CASSQGSHYTGELFF. The CDR3 nucleotides are TGCGCCAGCAGCCAAGGGTCCCATTACACCGGGGAGCTGTTTTTT.

V and J are TRBV7-9 and TRBJ2-2; 9 bases are a match to TRBD2. Trimming cost V 3 bases and J 6 bases; bases outside gene matches: 5. The CDR3 loop spans 15 amino acids. CDR1 SEHNR and CDR2 FQNEAQ come from the germline V gene (reference sequence). CDR3 DNA: TGTGCCAGCAGCTTTAGCGGGAGCACGGCCGGGGAGCTGTTTTTT. Translated: CASSFSGSTAGELFF.

The CDR3 sequence is CASRPDRGGPYEQYF. CDR3 DNA: TGTGCCAGCAGGCCCGACAGGGGGGGCCCCTACGAGCAGTACTTC. The gene calls are TRBV25-1 and TRBJ2-7; 9 bases fit TRBD1. The CDR3 sequence is 15 residues long. With 6 bases clipped from V and 2 bases from J, the junction kept 8 bases outside the gene matches. Germline CDR1 MGHDK, CDR2 SYGVNS.

This chain joins TRBV25-1 and TRBJ2-1, with 7 nucleotides matching TRBD2. This CDR3 comprises 16 residues. Germline V gene sequence: CDR1 MGHDK, CDR2 SYGVNS. The V segment lost 1 base and the J segment 4 bases; nucleotides outside the gene matches: 7. CDR3 coding DNA: TGTGCCAGCAGTGAATTTGGCGGGGGAGGATACAATGAGCAGTTCTTC. Encoded protein: CASSEFGGGGYNEQFF. Full variable domain (missing parts from reference TRBV25-1 and TRBJ2-1): EADIYQTPRYLVIGTGKKITLECSQTMGHDKMYWYQQDPGMELHLIHYSYGVNSTEKGDLSSESTVSRIRTEHFPLTLESARPSHTSQYLCASSEFGGGGYNEQFFGPGTRLTVL.

The chain is built from TRBV25-1 and TRBJ2-3; perhaps TRBD2 as D (6 bases). V lost 7 bases and J lost 5, with 19 bases in between. The CDR3 is 15 residues long. Germline CDR1 MGHDK, CDR2 SYGVNS. This CDR3 reads CASMEDRRDRDTQYF. The CDR3 coding sequence is TGTGCCAGCATGGAGGATAGGCGGGATCGAGATACGCAGTATTTT.

This chain connects TRBV6-1 to TRBJ1-5, with unresolved D. The CDR3 spans 12 residues. Trimming cost V 8 bases and J 2 bases, with 7 bases left between them. Germline assignment: CDR1 MNHNS and CDR2 SASEGT. The CDR3 reads CASGLGNQPQHF. The CDR3 nucleotides read TGTGCCAGCGGGTTGGGCAATCAGCCCCAGCATTTT.

The rearrangement uses TRBV2 and TRBJ2-7; D might be TRBD2 (6 bases). The CDR3 sequence is 12 residues long. CDR1 is SNHLY and CDR2 is FYNNEI in the germline V gene. V lost 6 bases to trimming and J lost 4 bases, with 10 bases between them. As DNA, the CDR3 is TGTGCCAGCAGCGGGGGAGAATACGAGCAGTACTTC. Translated: CASSGGEYEQYF. Combining the CDR3 with reference TRBV2 and TRBJ2-7 gives the whole variable domain EPEVTQTPSHQVTQMGQEVILRCVPISNHLYFYWYRQILGQKVEFLVSFYNNEISEKSEIFDDQFSVERPDGSNFTLKIRSTKLEDSAMYFCASSGGEYEQYFGPGTRLTVT.

This clone showed up just once. This chain uses TRBV5-6 with TRBJ2-7, with 7 bases matching TRBD1. Germline CDR1 reads SGHDT; CDR2 reads YYEEEE. This CDR3 is 15 amino acids long. After removal of 0 bases from V and 3 bases from J, the junction contained 6 bases not matched to a gene. Here the CDR3 DNA reads TGTGCCAGCAGCTTGGGGTCGGGACAGATCTACGAGCAGTACTTC. Its protein is CASSLGSGQIYEQYF.

This clone was found a few times. The genes are TRBV4-2 and TRBJ2-3; the match to TRBD2 covers 7 bases. Per the germline V gene, CDR1 is LGHNA and CDR2 is YNFKEQ. Germline trimming cut 8 bases from V and 3 bases from J; bases unmatched to any gene: 26. The CDR3 length is 20 residues. The CDR3 here is CASSRRGAGDGTEGTDTQYF. The CDR3 DNA is TGTGCCAGCTCTCGTAGGGGTGCGGGAGACGGCACGGAGGGGACAGATACGCAGTATTTT.

This clone was recorded once. This rearrangement joins TRBV6-5 to TRBJ1-2; 8 bases line up with TRBD1. CDR1 and CDR2 (germline): MNHEY, SVGAGI. Losses at the gene ends were 0 bases for V and 4 bases for J; bases not matched to a gene: 1. The length of the CDR3 is 14 residues. Here the CDR3 reads CASSYSGQAYGYTF. The CDR3 DNA reads TGTGCCAGCAGTTACTCGGGACAGGCCTATGGCTACACCTTC.

This clone was seen just once. This chain connects TRBV25-1 to TRBJ2-3, with 9 bases aligning to TRBD2. After removal of 5 bases from V and 2 bases from J, the junction contained 5 bases not matched to a gene. The CDR3 has 15 amino acids. Germline loops: CDR1 MGHDK, CDR2 SYGVNS. CDR3 DNA sequence: TGTGCCAGCAGTACCCTAGCGGGAACCACAGATACGCAGTATTTT. This codes for CASSTLAGTTDTQYF.

This clone has more than one count but fewer than ten. The chain links TRBV15 to TRBJ1-5; 7 nucleotides line up with TRBD1. Germline V gene data show CDR1 as LNHNV and CDR2 as YYDKDF (reference sequence). The V gene end was trimmed by 1 base and the J gene end by 0 bases; junction bases not matched to a gene: 6. This CDR3 spans 17 amino acids. CDR3 DNA sequence: TGTGCCACCAGCAGAGCCCAATCAGGGGGTAGCAATCAGCCCCAGCATTTT. It translates to CATSRAQSGGSNQPQHF. Drawing the rest from reference TRBV15 and TRBJ1-5, the complete variable domain is DAMVIQNPRYQVTQFGKPVTLSCSQTLNHNVMYWYQQKSSQAPKLLFHYYDKDFNNEADTPDNFQSRRPNTSFCFLDIRSPGLGDTAMYLCATSRAQSGGSNQPQHFGDGTRLSIL.

V and J are TRBV25-1 and TRBJ1-4; D is unclear. The CDR3 runs to 14 residues. The germline V and J ends were trimmed by 6 bases and 6 bases, with 14 bases remaining between them. The V gene's germline CDR1 is MGHDK and CDR2 SYGVNS. The chain's CDR3 is CASRGRRADEKLFF. CDR3 in DNA: TGTGCCAGCAGAGGGAGGAGGGCGGATGAAAAACTGTTTTTT.

The chain carries TRBV4-1 and TRBJ1-4, with a possible D match to TRBD1 (5 bases). The CDR3 loop spans 14 amino acids. Germline V lookup: CDR1 MGHRA, CDR2 YSYEKL. V gave up 1 base and J gave up 7 bases, with 10 bases separating them. CDR3 amino acids: CASSQVGGGEKLFF. For the CDR3, the DNA is TGCGCCAGCAGCCAAGTCGGGGGGGGTGAAAAACTGTTTTTT.

This clone showed up just a few times. The rearrangement uses TRBV30 and TRBJ2-1; 7 positions match TRBD2. CDR1 GTSNPN and CDR2 SVGIG come from the germline V gene (reference sequence). CDR3 length: 14 residues. With V trimmed by 0 bases and J by 11 bases, 10 bases remained unmatched. The CDR3: CAWSVGVLGTKQFF. The DNA of the CDR3 is TGTGCCTGGAGTGTTGGAGTGTTGGGGACTAAGCAGTTCTTC. Full variable domain (missing parts from reference TRBV30 and TRBJ2-1): SQTIHQWPATLVQPVGSPLSLECTVEGTSNPNLYWYRQAAGRGLQLLFYSVGIGQISSEVPQNLSASRPQDRQFILSSKKLLLSDSGFYLCAWSVGVLGTKQFFGPGTRLTVL.